This T cell receptor (beta chain) stems from a study of shared clonotypes between healthy human individuals. Data came from immunoSEQ multiplex PCR; TCRdb stores just in-frame clones and leaves some out. The repertoire holds fewer than 1.4 million clones, with 75% to 80% as singletons. General observations from the study: Investigators expected sequencing depth to affect clonotype sharing among donors.

The CDR3 contains 18 residues. The V gene's germline CDR1 is MGHRA and CDR2 YSYEKL. J lost 5 bases, V lost 4 bases, and 17 bases had no gene match. In the CD4+ fraction, cells were divided into CD45RA+ naive and CD45RA-negative memory subsets. On this clone itself: As yet, its antigen is unknown.

This rearrangement joins TRBV4-1 to TRBJ2-5; 9 bases fit TRBD2. Sequenced: memory CD4+ T cells from PBMCs. Regarding subset: CD45RA-negative fraction. This sequence originates from a man aged 18 to 29 in good health. Some clones in this sample may be carry-over from other donors' samples. The CDR3 coding sequence is TGCGCCAGCAGCCGAGGCCCTTTGGGCGGGAGGGCAGGGGAGACCCAGTACTTC. Translating gives CASSRGPLGGRAGETQYF.